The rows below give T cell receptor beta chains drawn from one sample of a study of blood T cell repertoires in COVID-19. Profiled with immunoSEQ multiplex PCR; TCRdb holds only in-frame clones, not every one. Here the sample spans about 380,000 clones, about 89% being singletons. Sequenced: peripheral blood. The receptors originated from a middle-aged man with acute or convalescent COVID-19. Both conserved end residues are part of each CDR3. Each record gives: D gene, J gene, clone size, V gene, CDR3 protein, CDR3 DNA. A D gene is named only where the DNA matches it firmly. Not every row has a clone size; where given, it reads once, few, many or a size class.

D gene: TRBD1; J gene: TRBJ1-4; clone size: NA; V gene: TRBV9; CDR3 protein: CASSVGTGFNEKLFF; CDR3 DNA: TGTGCCAGCAGCGTAGGGACAGGGTTTAATGAAAAACTGTTTTTT
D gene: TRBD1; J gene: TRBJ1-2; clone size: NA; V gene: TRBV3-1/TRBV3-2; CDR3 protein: CASSPWDSLVYGYTF; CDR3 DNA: TGTGCCAGCAGCCCCTGGGACAGCTTAGTTTATGGCTACACCTTC
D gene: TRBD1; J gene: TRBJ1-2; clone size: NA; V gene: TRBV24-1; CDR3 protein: CATSDARTGYGYTF; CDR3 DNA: TGTGCCACCAGTGATGCGCGGACAGGCTATGGCTACACCTTC
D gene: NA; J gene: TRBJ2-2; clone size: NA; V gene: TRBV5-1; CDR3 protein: CASSFTYMGSGLKRTGELFF; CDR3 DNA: TGCGCCAGCAGCTTTACTTATATGGGCAGCGGCCTAAAACGAACCGGGGAGCTGTTTTTT
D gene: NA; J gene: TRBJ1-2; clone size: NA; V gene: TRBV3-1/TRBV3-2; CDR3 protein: CASSQGGAGYTF; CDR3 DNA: TGTGCCAGCAGCCAAGGTGGGGCGGGCTACACCTTC
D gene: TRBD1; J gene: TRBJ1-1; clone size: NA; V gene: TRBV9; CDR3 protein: CASSVGEGGVGTEAFF; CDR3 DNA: TGTGCCAGCAGCGTAGGAGAAGGGGGCGTGGGCACTGAAGCTTTCTTT
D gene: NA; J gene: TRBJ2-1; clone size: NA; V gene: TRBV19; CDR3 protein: CASSIDLRRRSNEQFF; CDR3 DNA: TGTGCCAGTAGTATAGATTTGCGGAGACGATCCAATGAGCAGTTCTTC
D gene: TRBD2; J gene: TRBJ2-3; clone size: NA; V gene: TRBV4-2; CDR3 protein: CASSQRLAGGTDTQYF; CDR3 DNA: TGTGCCAGCAGCCAGCGACTAGCGGGAGGCACAGATACGCAGTATTTT
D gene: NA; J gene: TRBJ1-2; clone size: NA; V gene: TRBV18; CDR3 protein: CASSPARGSNYGYTF; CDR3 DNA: TGTGCCAGCTCACCAGCGAGGGGGAGCAACTATGGCTACACCTTC
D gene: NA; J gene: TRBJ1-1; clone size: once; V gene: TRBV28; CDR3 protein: CASSLSSEAFF; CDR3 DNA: TGTGCCAGCAGTTTATCCAGTGAAGCTTTCTTT
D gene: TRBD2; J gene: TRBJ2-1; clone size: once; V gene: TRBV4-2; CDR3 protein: CASSPLLGGGDLNEQFF; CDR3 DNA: TGTGCCAGCAGCCCTCTTCTCGGGGGAGGGGACCTCAATGAGCAGTTCTTC
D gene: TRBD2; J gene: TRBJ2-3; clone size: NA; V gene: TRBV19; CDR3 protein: CASSIYPAGGPDTQYF; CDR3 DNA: TGTGCCAGTAGTATCTATCCAGCGGGAGGGCCGGATACGCAGTATTTT
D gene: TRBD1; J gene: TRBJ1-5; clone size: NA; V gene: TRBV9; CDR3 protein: CASSATGMGQPQHF; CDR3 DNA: TGTGCCAGCAGCGCGACAGGGATGGGGCAGCCCCAGCATTTT
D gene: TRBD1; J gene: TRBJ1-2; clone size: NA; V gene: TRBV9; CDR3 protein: CASSVEVTGTYGYTF; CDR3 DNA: TGTGCCAGCAGCGTAGAGGTGACAGGGACCTATGGCTACACCTTC
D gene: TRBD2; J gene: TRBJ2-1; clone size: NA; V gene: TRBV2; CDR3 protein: CASNHPTGGTESSYNEQFF; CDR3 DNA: TGTGCCAGCAACCACCCAACGGGGGGGACTGAAAGCTCCTACAATGAGCAGTTCTTC
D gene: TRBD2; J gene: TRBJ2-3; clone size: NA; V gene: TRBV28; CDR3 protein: CASSLFSSGALPFRTDTQYF; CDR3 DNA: TGTGCCAGCAGTTTATTCTCTAGCGGGGCACTGCCGTTTCGCACAGATACGCAGTATTTT
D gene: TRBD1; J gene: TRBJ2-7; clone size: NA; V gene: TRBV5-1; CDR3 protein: CASSLPDRGSYEQYF; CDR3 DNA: TGCGCCAGCAGCCTACCAGACAGGGGGTCTTACGAGCAGTACTTC
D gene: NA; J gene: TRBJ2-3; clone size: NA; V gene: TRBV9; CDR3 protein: CASTDSPLMGGRTDTQYF; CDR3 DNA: TGTGCCAGCACCGACTCTCCCCTTATGGGGGGGCGCACAGATACGCAGTATTTT
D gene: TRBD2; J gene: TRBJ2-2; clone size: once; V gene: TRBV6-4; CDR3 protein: CASRLAGDTGELFF; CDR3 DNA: TGTGCCAGCAGACTAGCGGGAGACACCGGGGAGCTGTTTTTT
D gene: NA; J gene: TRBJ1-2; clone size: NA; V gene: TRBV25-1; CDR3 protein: CASTPDSVTNYGYTF; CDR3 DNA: TGTGCCAGCACTCCGGACTCGGTCACTAACTATGGCTACACCTTC
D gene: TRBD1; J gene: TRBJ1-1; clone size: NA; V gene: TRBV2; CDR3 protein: CASRELTGTGTEAFF; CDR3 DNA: TGTGCCAGCAGAGAGCTTACCGGGACAGGCACTGAAGCTTTCTTT
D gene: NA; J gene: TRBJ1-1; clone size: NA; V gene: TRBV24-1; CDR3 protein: CATSDLERVEVMNTEAFF; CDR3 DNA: TGTGCCACCAGTGATCTTGAAAGGGTGGAGGTCATGAACACTGAAGCTTTCTTT
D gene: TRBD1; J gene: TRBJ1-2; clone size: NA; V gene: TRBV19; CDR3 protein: CASSRDRGYGYTF; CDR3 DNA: TGTGCCAGTAGTCGGGACAGGGGTTATGGCTACACCTTC
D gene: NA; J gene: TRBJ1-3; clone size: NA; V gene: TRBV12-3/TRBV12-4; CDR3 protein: CASSRDRNTIYF; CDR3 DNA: TGTGCCAGCAGCCGAGACAGAAACACCATATATTTT
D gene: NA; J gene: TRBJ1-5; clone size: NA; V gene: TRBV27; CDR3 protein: CASSFSRSNQPQHF; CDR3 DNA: TGTGCCAGCAGTTTCAGCAGGAGCAATCAGCCCCAGCATTTT
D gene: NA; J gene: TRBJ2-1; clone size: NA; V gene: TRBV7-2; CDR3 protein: CASSYDSSSYNEQFF; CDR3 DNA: TGTGCCAGCAGCTACGACAGCAGCTCCTACAATGAGCAGTTCTTC
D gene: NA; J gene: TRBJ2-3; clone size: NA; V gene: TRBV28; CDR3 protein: CASSPPVPSTDTQYF; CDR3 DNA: TGTGCCAGCAGTCCCCCGGTTCCTAGCACAGATACGCAGTATTTT
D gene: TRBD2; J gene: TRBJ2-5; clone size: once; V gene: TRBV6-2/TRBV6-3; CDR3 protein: CASSISSGGSQETQYF; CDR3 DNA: TGTGCCAGCAGCATATCTAGCGGGGGGTCCCAAGAGACCCAGTACTTC
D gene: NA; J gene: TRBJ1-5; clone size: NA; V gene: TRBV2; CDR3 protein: CASTPDSNQPQHF; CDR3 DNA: TGTGCCAGCACCCCAGATAGCAATCAGCCCCAGCATTTT
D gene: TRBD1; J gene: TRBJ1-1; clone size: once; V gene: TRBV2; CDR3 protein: CASRGQGPTEAFF; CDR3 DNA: TGTGCCAGCAGAGGACAGGGGCCCACTGAAGCTTTCTTT
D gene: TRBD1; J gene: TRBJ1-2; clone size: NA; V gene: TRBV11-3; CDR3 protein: CASSPRTGVSGGYTF; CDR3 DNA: TGTGCCAGCAGCCCCCGGACAGGGGTATCTGGCGGCTACACCTTC
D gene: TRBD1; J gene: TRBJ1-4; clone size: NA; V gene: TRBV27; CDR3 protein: CASSLIGPRDRELASEKLFF; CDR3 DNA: TGTGCCAGCAGTTTAATCGGCCCCCGGGACAGGGAGTTGGCGAGTGAAAAACTGTTTTTT
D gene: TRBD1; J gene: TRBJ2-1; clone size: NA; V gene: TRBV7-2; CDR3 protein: CASSSGQGNYNEQFF; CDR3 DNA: TGTGCCAGCAGCTCGGGACAGGGGAACTACAATGAGCAGTTCTTC
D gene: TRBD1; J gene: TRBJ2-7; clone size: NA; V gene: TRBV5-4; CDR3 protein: CASSKTGASSYEQYF; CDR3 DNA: TGTGCCAGCAGCAAGACAGGGGCTTCCTCCTACGAGCAGTACTTC
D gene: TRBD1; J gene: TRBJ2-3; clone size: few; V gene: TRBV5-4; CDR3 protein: CASSWSDRGKNTQYF; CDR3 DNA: TGTGCCAGCAGCTGGTCGGACAGGGGGAAAAATACGCAGTATTTT
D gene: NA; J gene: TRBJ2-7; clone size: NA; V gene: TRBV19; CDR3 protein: CASSVGGFYEQYF; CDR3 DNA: TGTGCCAGTAGCGTCGGAGGATTCTACGAGCAGTACTTC
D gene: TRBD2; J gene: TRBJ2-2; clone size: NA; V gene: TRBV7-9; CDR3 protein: CASSSWTSVELFF; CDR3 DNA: TGTGCCAGCAGCTCTTGGACTAGCGTCGAGCTGTTTTTT
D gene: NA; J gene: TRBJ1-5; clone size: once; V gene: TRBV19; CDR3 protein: CASSIAFITESNQPQHF; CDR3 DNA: TGTGCCAGTAGTATAGCGTTCATAACAGAAAGCAATCAGCCCCAGCATTTT
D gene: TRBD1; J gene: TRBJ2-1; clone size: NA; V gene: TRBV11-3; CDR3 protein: CASSPGTAAVAEQFF; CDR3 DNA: TGTGCCAGCAGCCCAGGGACAGCGGCGGTTGCGGAGCAGTTCTTC
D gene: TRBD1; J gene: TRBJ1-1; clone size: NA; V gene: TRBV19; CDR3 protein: CASSQGLNTEAFF; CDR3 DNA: TGTGCCAGTTCACAGGGGCTGAACACTGAAGCTTTCTTT
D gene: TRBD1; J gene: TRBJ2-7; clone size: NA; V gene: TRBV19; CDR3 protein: CATKGQADSYEQYF; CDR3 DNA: TGTGCCACTAAGGGACAGGCCGACTCCTACGAGCAGTACTTC
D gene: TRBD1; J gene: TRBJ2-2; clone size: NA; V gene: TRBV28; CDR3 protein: CAGRDRGPGELFF; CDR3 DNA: TGTGCCGGCCGGGACAGGGGTCCTGGGGAGCTGTTTTTT
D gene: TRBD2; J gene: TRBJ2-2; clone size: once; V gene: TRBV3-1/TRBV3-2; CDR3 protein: CASSQDPSGFKINTGELFF; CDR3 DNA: TGTGCCAGCAGCCAAGATCCTAGCGGTTTCAAAATAAACACCGGGGAGCTGTTTTTT
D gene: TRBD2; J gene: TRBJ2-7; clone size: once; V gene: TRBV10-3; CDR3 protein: CAISMGLAGRIKSYEQYF; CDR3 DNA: TGTGCCATCAGTATGGGACTAGCGGGGAGGATTAAAAGCTACGAGCAGTACTTC
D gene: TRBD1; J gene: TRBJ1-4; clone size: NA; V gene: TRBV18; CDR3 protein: CASSPIQGVNEKLFF; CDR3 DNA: TGTGCCAGCTCACCGATACAGGGGGTAAATGAAAAACTGTTTTTT
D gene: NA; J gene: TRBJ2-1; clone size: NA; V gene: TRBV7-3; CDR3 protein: CASSLLGGENEQFF; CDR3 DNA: TGTGCCAGCAGCTTACTCGGAGGGGAGAATGAGCAGTTCTTC
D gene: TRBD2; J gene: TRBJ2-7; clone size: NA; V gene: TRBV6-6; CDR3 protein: CASSYSPSGSVYEQYF; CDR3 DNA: TGTGCCAGCAGTTACTCCCCAAGCGGGAGCGTGTACGAGCAGTACTTC
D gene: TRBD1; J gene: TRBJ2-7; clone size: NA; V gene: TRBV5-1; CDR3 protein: CASSPGQGTNYDEQYF; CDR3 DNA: TGCGCCAGCAGCCCTGGACAGGGAACAAACTACGACGAGCAGTACTTC